Below, one TCR beta chain is given with its context. Trimming cost V 5 bases and J 5 bases; bases outside gene matches: 2. The CDR3 has 13 amino acids. Germline CDR1 and CDR2: KGHSH and LQKENI. This specimen belongs to a study of blood T cell repertoires in COVID-19. For the study at large: Donors in the United States, Italy and Spain gave samples during acute or convalescent COVID-19. Sample material is recorded as cDNA or gDNA derived from T cells, B-cell-depleted T cells, or PBMCs.

The Seattle patients joined while their infection was active and were tracked longitudinally afterward. How the authors handled the data: By means of reference gene primer amplification, nucleated cell counts were estimated. Profiled with immunoSEQ multiplex PCR; TCRdb holds only in-frame clones, not every one. The DNA gave D and trimming, while V, J and clone size come from that table. This table has 150,000 to 200,000 clones, 85% appearing once. The clonotype originates from a woman aged 45-65 years with COVID-19, enrolled during active disease. The chain couples TRBV18 to TRBJ1-1; 10 bases agree with TRBD1. Sequencing was performed on peripheral blood. CDR3 sequence reads: CASSGQGETEAFF. The CDR3, as DNA: TGTGCCAGCTCAGGACAGGGGGAGACTGAAGCTTTCTTT. Together with reference TRBV18 and TRBJ1-1, the CDR3 gives the full variable domain: NAGVMQNPRHLVRRRGQEARLRCSPMKGHSHVYWYRQLPEEGLKFMVYLQKENIIDESGMPKERFSAEFPKEGPSILRIQQVVRGDSAAYFCASSGQGETEAFFGQGTRLTVV.